This TCR beta chain is drawn from a study of T cells in Graves' hyperthyroidism and ophthalmopathy. General study findings and limits: The blood repertoire included most of the expanded thyroid clonotypes above 0.001.

RNA transcripts gave rise to amplified TCR beta CDR3 regions. HTBI primers were used for first-round RT-PCR of the TCR CDR3. TCRdb passed the multiplex PCR reads through MiXCR, listing each CDR3 protein once. Seen here are roughly 580,000 distinct CDR3 sequences, approximately 15% observed once, and the top ten hold almost 6%. Exclusion of patients followed from uncontrolled infection, other autoimmune disease, pregnancy or lactation. This clonotype came up many times. Its cognate antigen is unknown. The V end was cut by 6 bases, the J end by 9 bases, with 17 bases between. The CDR3 sequence is 13 residues long.

The chain links TRBV12-3 or TRBV12-4 to TRBJ1-2, with D perhaps matching TRBD1 (5 bases). The source is a woman in her twenties or thirties with Graves' hyperthyroidism that later progressed to Graves' ophthalmopathy. The sequencing sample was made of blood. Written as DNA, the CDR3 is TGTGCCAGCAGAGGGGCGACCCCAGGCCGCTACACCTTC. The encoded protein is CASRGATPGRYTF.